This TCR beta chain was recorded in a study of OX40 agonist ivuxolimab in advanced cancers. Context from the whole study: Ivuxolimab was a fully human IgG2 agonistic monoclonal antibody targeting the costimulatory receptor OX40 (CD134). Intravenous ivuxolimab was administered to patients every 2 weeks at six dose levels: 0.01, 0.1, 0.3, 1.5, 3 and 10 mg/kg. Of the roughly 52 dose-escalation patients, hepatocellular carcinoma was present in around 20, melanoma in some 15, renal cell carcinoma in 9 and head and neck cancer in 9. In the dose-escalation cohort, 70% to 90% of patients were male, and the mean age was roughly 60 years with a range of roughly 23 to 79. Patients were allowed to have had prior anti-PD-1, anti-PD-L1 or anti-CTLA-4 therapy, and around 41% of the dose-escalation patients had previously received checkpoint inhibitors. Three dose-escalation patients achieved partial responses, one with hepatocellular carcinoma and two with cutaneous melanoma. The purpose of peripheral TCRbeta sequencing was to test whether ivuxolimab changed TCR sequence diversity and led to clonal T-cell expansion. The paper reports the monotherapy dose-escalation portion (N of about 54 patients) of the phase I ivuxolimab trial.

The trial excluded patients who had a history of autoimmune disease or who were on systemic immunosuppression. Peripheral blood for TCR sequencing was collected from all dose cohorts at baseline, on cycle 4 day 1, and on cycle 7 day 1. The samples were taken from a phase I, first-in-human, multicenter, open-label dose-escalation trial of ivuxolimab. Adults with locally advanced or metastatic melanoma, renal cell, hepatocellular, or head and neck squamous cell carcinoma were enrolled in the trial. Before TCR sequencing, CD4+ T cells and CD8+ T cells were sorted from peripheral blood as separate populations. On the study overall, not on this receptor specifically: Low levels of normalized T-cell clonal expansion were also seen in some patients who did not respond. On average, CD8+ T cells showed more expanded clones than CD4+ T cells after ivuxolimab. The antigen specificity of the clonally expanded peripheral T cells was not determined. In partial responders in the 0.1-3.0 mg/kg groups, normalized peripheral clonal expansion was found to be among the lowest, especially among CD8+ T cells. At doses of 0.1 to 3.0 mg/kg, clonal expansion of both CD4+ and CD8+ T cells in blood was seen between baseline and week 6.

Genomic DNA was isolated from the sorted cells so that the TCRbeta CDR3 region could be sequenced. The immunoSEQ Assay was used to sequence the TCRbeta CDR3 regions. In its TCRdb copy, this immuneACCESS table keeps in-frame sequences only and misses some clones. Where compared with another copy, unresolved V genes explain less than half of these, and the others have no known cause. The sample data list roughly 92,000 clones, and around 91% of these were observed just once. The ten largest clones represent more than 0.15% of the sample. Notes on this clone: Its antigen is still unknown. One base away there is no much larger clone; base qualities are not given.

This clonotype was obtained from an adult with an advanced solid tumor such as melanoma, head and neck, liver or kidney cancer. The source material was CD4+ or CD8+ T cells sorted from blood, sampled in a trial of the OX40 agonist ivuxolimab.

The DNA sequence is TGTGCCTGGAGTGCCTCGTCGGGGGGTCCGGCCCATGGCTACACCTTC. The translation is CAWSASSGGPAHGYTF. This sequence uses TRBV30 and TRBJ1-2; the D gene is possibly TRBD1, with 5 bases matching. According to the germline V gene (reference sequence), CDR1 reads GTSNPN and CDR2 reads SVGIG. From cysteine to phenylalanine, the CDR3 is 16 amino acids long. Only CDR3 DNA is held: 48 bases, read in frame from base 1. Trimming at the junction amounts to 1 base on V and 6 bases on J, and the germline ends lie 21 bases apart.